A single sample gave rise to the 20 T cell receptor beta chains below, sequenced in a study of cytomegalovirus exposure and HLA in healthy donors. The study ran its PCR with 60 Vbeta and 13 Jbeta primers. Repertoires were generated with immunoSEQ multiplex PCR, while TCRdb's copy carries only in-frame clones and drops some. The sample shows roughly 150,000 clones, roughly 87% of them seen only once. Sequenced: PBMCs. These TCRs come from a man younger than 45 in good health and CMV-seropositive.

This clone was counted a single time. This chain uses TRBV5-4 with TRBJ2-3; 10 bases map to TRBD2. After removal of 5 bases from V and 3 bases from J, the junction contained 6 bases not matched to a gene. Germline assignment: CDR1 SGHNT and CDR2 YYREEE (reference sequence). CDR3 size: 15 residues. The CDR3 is CASSSSSGSTDTQYF. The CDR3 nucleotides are TGTGCCAGCAGTTCGTCTAGCGGGAGTACAGATACGCAGTATTTT.

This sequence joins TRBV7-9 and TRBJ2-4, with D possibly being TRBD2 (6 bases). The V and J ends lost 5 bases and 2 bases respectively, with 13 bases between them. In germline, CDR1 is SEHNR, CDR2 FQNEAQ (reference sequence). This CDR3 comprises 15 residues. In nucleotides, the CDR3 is TGTGCCAGCAGCCGCCCGGAGGGAACCAAAAACATTCAGTACTTC. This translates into CASSRPEGTKNIQYF.

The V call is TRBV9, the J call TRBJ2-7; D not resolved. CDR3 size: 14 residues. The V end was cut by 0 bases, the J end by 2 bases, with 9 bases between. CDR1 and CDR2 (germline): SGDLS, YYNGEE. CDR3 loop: CASSVVDSPYEQYF. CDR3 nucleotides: TGTGCCAGCAGCGTAGTCGACTCCCCCTACGAGCAGTACTTC.

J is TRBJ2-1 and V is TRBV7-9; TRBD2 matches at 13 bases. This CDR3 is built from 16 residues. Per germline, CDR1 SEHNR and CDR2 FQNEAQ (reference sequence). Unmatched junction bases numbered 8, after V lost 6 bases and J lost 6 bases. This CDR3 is CASSELAGGPGNEQFF. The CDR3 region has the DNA TGTGCCAGCAGTGAACTAGCGGGAGGGCCAGGCAATGAGCAGTTCTTC.

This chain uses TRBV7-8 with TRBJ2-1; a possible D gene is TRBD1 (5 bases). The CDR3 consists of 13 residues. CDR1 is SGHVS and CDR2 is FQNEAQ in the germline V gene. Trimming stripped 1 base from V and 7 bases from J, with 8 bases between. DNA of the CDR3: TGTGCCAGCAGCTTAGGCAGGGAAAATGAGCAGTTCTTC. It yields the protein CASSLGRENEQFF.

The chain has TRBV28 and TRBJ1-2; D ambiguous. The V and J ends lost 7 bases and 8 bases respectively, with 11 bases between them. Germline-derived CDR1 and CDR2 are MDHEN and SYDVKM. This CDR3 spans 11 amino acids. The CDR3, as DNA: TGTGCCAGCACCACCGAGCGCGGCTACACCTTC. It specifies CASTTERGYTF.

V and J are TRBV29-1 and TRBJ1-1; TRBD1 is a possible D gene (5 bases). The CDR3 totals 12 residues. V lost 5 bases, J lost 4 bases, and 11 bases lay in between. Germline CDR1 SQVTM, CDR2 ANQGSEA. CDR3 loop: CSVTKGITEAFF. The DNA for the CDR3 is TGCAGCGTTACGAAGGGGATCACTGAAGCTTTCTTT.

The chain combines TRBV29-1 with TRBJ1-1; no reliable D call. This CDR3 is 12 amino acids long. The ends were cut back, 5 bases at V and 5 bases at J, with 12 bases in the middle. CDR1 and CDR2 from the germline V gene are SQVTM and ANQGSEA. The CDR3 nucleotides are TGCAGCGTTATCCGGGTCGGGACTGAAGCTTTCTTT. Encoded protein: CSVIRVGTEAFF.

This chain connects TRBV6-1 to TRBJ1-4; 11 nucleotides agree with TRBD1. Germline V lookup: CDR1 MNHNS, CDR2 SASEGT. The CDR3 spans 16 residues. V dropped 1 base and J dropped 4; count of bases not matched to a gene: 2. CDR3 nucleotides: TGTGCCAGCAGTGAAGGAGGGACAGGGGGTAATGAAAAACTGTTTTTT. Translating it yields CASSEGGTGGNEKLFF.

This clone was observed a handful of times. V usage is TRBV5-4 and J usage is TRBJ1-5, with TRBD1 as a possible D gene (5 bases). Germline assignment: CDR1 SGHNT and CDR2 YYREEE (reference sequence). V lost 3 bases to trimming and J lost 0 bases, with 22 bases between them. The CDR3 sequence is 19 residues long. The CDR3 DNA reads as TGTGCCAGCAGCTCAAAGGCGGGGGGAGGCATATATAGCAATCAGCCCCAGCATTTT. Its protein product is CASSSKAGGGIYSNQPQHF.

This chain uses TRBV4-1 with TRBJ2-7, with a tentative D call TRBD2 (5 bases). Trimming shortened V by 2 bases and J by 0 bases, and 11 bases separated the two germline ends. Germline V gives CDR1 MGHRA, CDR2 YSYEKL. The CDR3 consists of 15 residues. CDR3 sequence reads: CASSQTVSDSYEQYF. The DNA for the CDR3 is TGCGCCAGCAGCCAAACGGTTAGCGACTCCTACGAGCAGTACTTC.

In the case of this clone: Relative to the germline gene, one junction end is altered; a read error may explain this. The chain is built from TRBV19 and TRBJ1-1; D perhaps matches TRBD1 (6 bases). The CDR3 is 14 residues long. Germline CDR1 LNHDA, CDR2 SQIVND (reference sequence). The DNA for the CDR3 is TGTGCCGGTAGTAGACAGGCCGCGAACACTGAAGCTTTCTTT. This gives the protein CAGSRQAANTEAFF.

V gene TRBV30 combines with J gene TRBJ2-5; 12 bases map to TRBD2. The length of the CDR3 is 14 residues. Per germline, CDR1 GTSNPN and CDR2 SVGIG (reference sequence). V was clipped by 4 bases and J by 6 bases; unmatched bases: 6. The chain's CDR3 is CAWNLAGGHQTQYF. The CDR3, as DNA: TGTGCCTGGAATCTAGCGGGGGGGCATCAGACCCAGTACTTC.

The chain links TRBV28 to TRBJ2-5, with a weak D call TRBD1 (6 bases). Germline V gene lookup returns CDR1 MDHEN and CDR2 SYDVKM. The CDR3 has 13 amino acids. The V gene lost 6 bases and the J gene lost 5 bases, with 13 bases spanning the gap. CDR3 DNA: TGTGCCAGCAGCTCTGACAGGAGTGAGACCCAGTACTTC. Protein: CASSSDRSETQYF.

The CDR3 DNA is TGTGCCAGCAGCCGCCGCACTAGCGGGAGGGCCATGGGCACAGATACGCAGTATTTT. Protein: CASSRRTSGRAMGTDTQYF. This chain links TRBV27 with TRBJ2-3, with 13 bases lining up with TRBD2. In germline, CDR1 is MNHEY, CDR2 SMNVEV (reference sequence). The CDR3 is 19 amino acids. Losses at the gene ends were 6 bases for V and 1 base for J; bases not matched to a gene: 13.

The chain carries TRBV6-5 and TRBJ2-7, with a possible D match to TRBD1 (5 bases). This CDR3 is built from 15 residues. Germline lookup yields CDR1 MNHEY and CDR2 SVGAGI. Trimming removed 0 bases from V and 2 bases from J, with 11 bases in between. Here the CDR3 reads CASSYSADRPYEQYF. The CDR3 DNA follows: TGTGCCAGCAGTTACTCGGCAGACAGACCCTACGAGCAGTACTTC.

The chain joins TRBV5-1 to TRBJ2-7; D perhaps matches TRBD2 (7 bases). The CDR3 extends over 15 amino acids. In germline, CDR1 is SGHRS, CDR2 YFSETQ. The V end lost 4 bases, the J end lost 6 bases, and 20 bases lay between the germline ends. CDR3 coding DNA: TGCGCCAGCAGCATACAGGGAGGGGGTGGTGGCGAGCAGTACTTC. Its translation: CASSIQGGGGGEQYF.

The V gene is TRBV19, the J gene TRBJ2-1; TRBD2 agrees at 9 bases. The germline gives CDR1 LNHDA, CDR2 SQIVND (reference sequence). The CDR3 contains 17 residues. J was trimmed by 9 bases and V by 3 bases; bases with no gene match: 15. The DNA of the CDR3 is TGTGCCAGTAGTATCTTTGGAACGGGACTAGCAGGGAGTGAGCAGTTCTTC. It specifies CASSIFGTGLAGSEQFF.

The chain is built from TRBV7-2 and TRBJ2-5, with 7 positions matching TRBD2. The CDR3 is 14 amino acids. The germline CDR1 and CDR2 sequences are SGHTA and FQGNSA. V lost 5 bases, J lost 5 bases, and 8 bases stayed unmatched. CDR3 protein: CASSATGAGETQYF. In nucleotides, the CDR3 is TGTGCCAGCAGCGCCACGGGAGCGGGGGAGACCCAGTACTTC.

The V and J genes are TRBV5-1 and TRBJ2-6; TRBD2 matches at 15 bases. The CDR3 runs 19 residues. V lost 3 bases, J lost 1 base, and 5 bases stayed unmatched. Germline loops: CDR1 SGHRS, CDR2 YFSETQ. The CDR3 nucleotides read TGCGCCAGCAGCTGGGGACTAGCGGGGGGCCAATCTGGGGCCAACGTCCTGACTTTC. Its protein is CASSWGLAGGQSGANVLTF.